This T cell receptor (beta chain) was identified in a study of T cell responses to AZD1222 COVID-19 vaccine. The overall study: Analyses pooled second doses at about 4 or about 12 weeks.

Germline-derived CDR1 and CDR2 are MNHEY and SVGAGI. V lost 8 bases to trimming and J lost 0 bases, with 10 bases between them. The CDR3 is made up of 14 amino acids. Findings and caveats of the study: Spike-specific TCR depth and breadth grew after two AZD1222 doses. Within unmutated variant regions lay the reported targets of nearly half of spike-specific TCRs.

Method: immunoSEQ multiplex PCR; TCRdb's copy keeps in-frame clones and lacks some. The data hold approximately 200,000 clones, with around 93% observed a single time. With respect to this clone: The antigen remains unidentified.

The gene calls are TRBV6-5 and TRBJ1-4; no clear D gene. The TCR sequence derives from an adult in good health. Here the sequenced sample was peripheral blood, taken on day 0 of AZD1222 vaccination. The CDR3 protein is CASGPLATNEKLFF. CDR3 nucleotide sequence: TGTGCCAGCGGCCCACTCGCAACTAATGAAAAACTGTTTTTT.